This T cell receptor (beta chain) derives from a study of blood T cell repertoires in COVID-19. The CDR3 runs 18 residues. The germline V gene has CDR1 SEHNR and CDR2 FQNEAQ (reference sequence). V shed 5 bases, J shed 0 bases, and the junction held 10 bases outside the gene matches. Authors' processing steps: Using reference gene primer amplification, nucleated cell counts were estimated. Using immunoSEQ multiplex PCR, the repertoire was profiled, and TCRdb retains in-frame clones only, with some absent. D and trimming were read from the DNA, whereas the V and J calls and clone size are those reported in that table. Of some 140,000 clones in the sample, just over 75% were seen once.

The material sequenced was peripheral blood. The chain links TRBV7-9 to TRBJ2-3, with 11 positions matching TRBD2. This TCR was recovered from a human donor in a cohort sampled during active COVID-19. In DNA form, the CDR3 reads TGTGCCAGCAGCGTCCTAGCGGGGGGTAATCCTAGCACAGATACGCAGTATTTT. Protein: CASSVLAGGNPSTDTQYF.